Sequencing of this T cell receptor beta chain was carried out in a study of blood T cell repertoires in COVID-19. The wider study: The study drew acute and convalescent COVID-19 samples from the United States, Italy and Spain. PBMCs, B-cell-depleted T cells, or T cells were the source of the cDNA or gDNA that made up the material.

This clone was seen more than once but under ten times. V was cut by 6 bases and J by 0 bases, with 18 bases left in between. The germline V gene encodes CDR1 DFQATT and CDR2 SNEGSKA (reference sequence). The CDR3 runs to 15 residues. Original data processing: Estimates of nucleated cell counts were drawn from the amplification of reference gene primers. Profiled with immunoSEQ multiplex PCR; TCRdb holds only in-frame clones, not every one. D and trimming come from the DNA, and the V and J calls and clone size come from that table. This table holds under 150,000 clones, around four fifths found once. The sample taken for sequencing was peripheral blood. The receptor comes from a woman in her forties with active or convalescent COVID-19. This chain uses TRBV20-1 with TRBJ2-7, with a tentative D call TRBD2 (6 bases). The DNA of the CDR3 is TGCAGTGCCAGTAAAACCGGGACTTACTCCTACGAGCAGTACTTC. Protein sequence: CSASKTGTYSYEQYF.